The sequence of this T cell receptor (beta chain) was determined in a study of cytomegalovirus exposure and HLA in healthy donors. At the level of the study: Findings of an earlier analysis included 90 million to 120 million unique TCR beta sequences from 190 million or so T cells.

PCR employed 60 Vbeta and 13 Jbeta primers. How the authors handled the data: Roughly 12 million shared chains were among some 75 million unique TCR beta chains counted in a later analysis. The assay was immunoSEQ multiplex PCR, and TCRdb's table has in-frame clones only and misses some. The V and J calls and clone size were taken over from that table, and D and trimming were inferred from the DNA. Of 150,000 to 200,000 clones listed, around 79% are singletons. The table lists this clone with a few counts. Sequenced sample: PBMCs. This receptor was identified in a woman in her forties or fifties in good health and CMV-seronegative.

CDR3 loop: CASSVRRGNTEAFF. The CDR3 bases are TGTGCCAGCAGTGTCCGACGGGGAAACACTGAAGCTTTCTTT. The chain recombines TRBV6-5 with TRBJ1-1; no firm D call. Between the trimmed V and J ends, which lost 5 bases and 2 bases, there was a span of 12 bases. The CDR3 length is 14 residues. Germline V CDR1 and CDR2: MNHEY, SVGAGI.